A selection of T cell receptor beta chains follows, all from one sample in a study of blood T cells in healthy people across ages. A single record per CDR3 protein comes from TCRdb applying MiXCR to the 5' RACE reads. The table has roughly 570,000 distinct CDR3 sequences, roughly 28% seen once. The sample consisted of blood. The receptors originated from a woman aged 70-85 years in good health. The CDR3 runs from the conserved cysteine through the conserved F or W. Fields, in order: CDR3 protein, CDR3 DNA, J gene, D gene, V gene, clone size. D genes are given only for firm matches. Some rows mark clone size as missing; the rest say once, few, many or name a class of expanded clone.

CDR3: CSAPNAGVNEKLFF
DNA: TGCAGTGCTCCCAACGCCGGGGTTAATGAAAAACTGTTTTTT
J: TRBJ1-4
D: NA
V: TRBV20-1
size: few

CDR3: CASRGPIAGANYEQYF
DNA: TGTGCCAGCCGGGGTCCTATAGCGGGGGCAAACTACGAGCAGTACTTC
J: TRBJ2-7
D: TRBD2
V: TRBV6-1
size: NA

CDR3: CASSGGRNNEQFF
DNA: TGTGCCAGCAGCGGGGGGAGGAACAATGAGCAGTTCTTC
J: TRBJ2-1
D: NA
V: TRBV7-3
size: few

CDR3: CASRQGVVTGELFF
DNA: TGTGCCAGCAGGCAGGGGGTAGTCACCGGGGAGCTGTTTTTT
J: TRBJ2-2
D: TRBD1
V: TRBV6-1
size: few

CDR3: CASTGGGRYSEQYF
DNA: TGTGCCAGCACTGGCGGTGGGCGTTATAGCGAGCAGTACTTC
J: TRBJ2-7
D: NA
V: TRBV25-1
size: NA

CDR3: CASSISGGASYNEQFF
DNA: TGTGCCAGCAGCATTAGCGGGGGGGCATCCTACAATGAGCAGTTCTTC
J: TRBJ2-1
D: TRBD2
V: TRBV9
size: NA

CDR3: CSARERGFANAQYF
DNA: TGCAGTGCTAGAGAACGGGGTTTTGCTAACGCGCAGTACTTC
J: TRBJ2-7
D: NA
V: TRBV20-1
size: NA

CDR3: CASSSQGRGYEQYF
DNA: TGCGCCAGCAGCTCGCAGGGTAGGGGCTACGAGCAGTACTTC
J: TRBJ2-7
D: NA
V: TRBV5-1
size: many

CDR3: CASSPRGREAYEQYF
DNA: TGTGCCAGCAGCCCAAGGGGCAGGGAGGCCTACGAGCAGTACTTC
J: TRBJ2-7
D: NA
V: TRBV6-6
size: NA

CDR3: CASSRRAPGANVLTF
DNA: TGTGCCAGTAGTAGGAGGGCTCCTGGGGCCAACGTCCTGACTTTC
J: TRBJ2-6
D: NA
V: TRBV19
size: NA

CDR3: CASSLGPLNTEAFF
DNA: TGTGCCAGCAGTTTAGGACCTCTGAACACTGAAGCTTTCTTT
J: TRBJ1-1
D: NA
V: TRBV12-3/TRBV12-4
size: NA

CDR3: CASSSLGMQHPNEQYF
DNA: TGCGCCAGCAGCTCCTTAGGGATGCAACATCCTAACGAGCAGTACTTC
J: TRBJ2-7
D: NA
V: TRBV5-1
size: NA

CDR3: CASSQWTDSYEQYF
DNA: TGCGCCAGCAGCCAGTGGACAGACTCCTACGAGCAGTACTTC
J: TRBJ2-7
D: NA
V: TRBV4-3
size: NA

CDR3: CASSLVGRQRETQYF
DNA: TGTGCCAGCAGCTTAGTCGGGCGACAGAGGGAGACCCAGTACTTC
J: TRBJ2-5
D: NA
V: TRBV7-2
size: NA

CDR3: CSLDRYGYTF
DNA: TGCAGCCTCGACCGCTATGGCTACACCTTC
J: TRBJ1-2
D: NA
V: TRBV29-1
size: few

CDR3: CASSLGTGGTTTEAFF
DNA: TGTGCCAGCAGTCTCGGGACAGGGGGCACTACTACTGAAGCTTTCTTT
J: TRBJ1-1
D: TRBD1
V: TRBV12-3/TRBV12-4
size: NA

CDR3: CASSQGGDFYNEQFF
DNA: TGTGCCAGCAGCCAGGGGGGGGACTTTTACAATGAGCAGTTCTTC
J: TRBJ2-1
D: TRBD2
V: TRBV4-2
size: few

CDR3: CASSQGGTGTYEQYF
DNA: TGTGCCAGCAGTCAGGGAGGGACAGGGACCTACGAGCAGTACTTC
J: TRBJ2-7
D: TRBD1
V: TRBV6-5
size: once

CDR3: CASSAPAGQETQYF
DNA: TGTGCCAGCAGTGCACCAGCGGGGCAGGAGACCCAGTACTTC
J: TRBJ2-5
D: TRBD2
V: TRBV6-1
size: NA

CDR3: CASSLDAGGYNEQFF
DNA: TGTGCCAGCAGCTTAGATGCGGGAGGGTACAATGAGCAGTTCTTC
J: TRBJ2-1
D: TRBD2
V: TRBV7-9
size: NA

CDR3: CASSPPSTGVYGYTF
DNA: TGTGCCAGCAGCCCCCCTTCGACAGGAGTCTATGGCTACACCTTC
J: TRBJ1-2
D: NA
V: TRBV11-2
size: few

CDR3: CASSLWTAREQFF
DNA: TGTGCCAGCAGCCTATGGACAGCGCGAGAGCAGTTCTTC
J: TRBJ2-1
D: NA
V: TRBV7-9
size: few

CDR3: CASSRTGQLYGYTF
DNA: TGTGCCAGCAGCCGTACTGGACAGCTCTATGGCTACACCTTC
J: TRBJ1-2
D: NA
V: TRBV14
size: NA

CDR3: CASSDRASGELFF
DNA: TGTGCCAGCTCGGACAGGGCGAGCGGGGAGCTGTTTTTT
J: TRBJ2-2
D: TRBD1
V: TRBV7-9
size: NA

CDR3: CASSLWSTSGNTIYF
DNA: TGTGCCAGCAGCTTATGGTCCACCTCTGGAAACACCATATATTTT
J: TRBJ1-3
D: NA
V: TRBV7-2
size: NA

CDR3: CASSPHGGVGTDTQYF
DNA: TGTGCCAGCAGCCCCCACGGAGGGGTTGGTACAGATACGCAGTATTTT
J: TRBJ2-3
D: NA
V: TRBV7-2
size: NA

CDR3: CASSRTDLSYGYTF
DNA: TGTGCCAGCAGTCGGACGGATTTGAGCTATGGCTACACCTTC
J: TRBJ1-2
D: NA
V: TRBV2
size: NA

CDR3: CRSSPGTGTQETQYF
DNA: TGCAGATCCTCCCCCGGGACAGGCACCCAAGAGACCCAGTACTTC
J: TRBJ2-5
D: TRBD1
V: TRBV29-1
size: NA

CDR3: CAIRGQGTNYGYTF
DNA: TGTGCCATCAGGGGACAGGGTACTAACTATGGCTACACCTTC
J: TRBJ1-2
D: TRBD1
V: TRBV10-3
size: NA

CDR3: CSATGTGEVSYTF
DNA: TGCAGTGCTACTGGCACAGGGGAAGTGAGCTACACCTTC
J: TRBJ1-2
D: TRBD1
V: TRBV20-1
size: NA

CDR3: CASSPALAGNIQYF
DNA: TGTGCCAGCAGCCCAGCATTGGCAGGGAACATTCAGTACTTC
J: TRBJ2-4
D: NA
V: TRBV11-3
size: NA

CDR3: CAISETDEKLFF
DNA: TGTGCCATCAGTGAGACAGATGAAAAACTGTTTTTT
J: TRBJ1-4
D: NA
V: TRBV10-3
size: NA

CDR3: CASSPPATGNVYGYTF
DNA: TGCGCCAGCAGCCCCCCAGCGACAGGGAACGTCTATGGCTACACCTTC
J: TRBJ1-2
D: TRBD1
V: TRBV5-1
size: few

CDR3: CASSSTGRATEAFF
DNA: TGCGCCAGCAGCTCGACAGGGAGGGCCACTGAAGCTTTCTTT
J: TRBJ1-1
D: TRBD1
V: TRBV10-2
size: NA

CDR3: CASSPQGHIRNSPLHF
DNA: TGTGCCAGCAGCCCCCAGGGTCACATTCGCAATTCACCCCTCCACTTT
J: TRBJ1-6
D: NA
V: TRBV9
size: NA

CDR3: CASGGQANTEAFF
DNA: TGTGCTAGTGGTGGACAGGCGAACACTGAAGCTTTCTTT
J: TRBJ1-1
D: TRBD1
V: TRBV12-5
size: few

CDR3: CASSSPSGGRDEQYF
DNA: TGTGCCAGCAGCTCCCCTAGCGGGGGGAGGGACGAGCAGTACTTC
J: TRBJ2-7
D: TRBD2
V: TRBV11-2
size: few

CDR3: CASSSLNRGSTNEKLFF
DNA: TGTGCCAGCAGTAGTCTCAACAGGGGCTCCACTAATGAAAAACTGTTTTTT
J: TRBJ1-4
D: TRBD1
V: TRBV6-1
size: NA

CDR3: CASSSYWASGANVLTF
DNA: TGTGCCAGCAGTTCCTACTGGGCCTCTGGGGCCAACGTCCTGACTTTC
J: TRBJ2-6
D: NA
V: TRBV28
size: once

CDR3: CASSLASGNEQYF
DNA: TGCGCCAGCAGCTTGGCTAGTGGGAACGAGCAGTACTTC
J: TRBJ2-7
D: NA
V: TRBV5-1
size: NA

CDR3: CASSQGQGTGELFF
DNA: TGCGCCAGCAGCCAAGGACAGGGGACCGGGGAGCTGTTTTTT
J: TRBJ2-2
D: TRBD1
V: TRBV5-1
size: NA

CDR3: CASSPVLGLQQYNEQFF
DNA: TGTGCCAGCTCACCGGTACTGGGACTCCAACAATACAATGAGCAGTTCTTC
J: TRBJ2-1
D: NA
V: TRBV18
size: many

CDR3: CSARGDRNYEQYF
DNA: TGCAGTGCTAGAGGCGACAGAAACTACGAGCAGTACTTC
J: TRBJ2-7
D: NA
V: TRBV20-1
size: NA

CDR3: CASSLEARGGEQYF
DNA: TGTGCCAGCAGCTTAGAAGCCAGGGGAGGCGAGCAGTACTTC
J: TRBJ2-7
D: NA
V: TRBV11-3
size: few

CDR3: CSAGTGLPYNEQFF
DNA: TGCAGTGCTGGAACAGGCCTACCCTACAATGAGCAGTTCTTC
J: TRBJ2-1
D: NA
V: TRBV20-1
size: NA

CDR3: CASSLEGGEWDTEAFF
DNA: TGCGCCAGCAGCTTGGAGGGGGGCGAGTGGGACACTGAAGCTTTCTTT
J: TRBJ1-1
D: NA
V: TRBV5-1
size: NA

CDR3: CASSDPGQGGETQYF
DNA: TGTGCCAGCAGTGACCCCGGACAGGGGGGAGAGACCCAGTACTTC
J: TRBJ2-5
D: TRBD1
V: TRBV25-1
size: NA

CDR3: CASSLAVGAVQETQYF
DNA: TGTGCCAGCAGCTTAGCTGTGGGTGCAGTTCAAGAGACCCAGTACTTC
J: TRBJ2-5
D: NA
V: TRBV7-9
size: NA